This TCR beta chain was captured in a study of graft-versus-host responses after intestinal transplantation (dated by TCRdb to about 2021). Some background on the complete study: The transplants that recipients received were multivisceral, liver-intestinal, or isolated intestinal. Alloreactive clones were identified by sequencing pre-transplant mixed lymphocyte reaction products and comparing these products with unstimulated pre-transplant donor and recipient T cells. After intestinal transplantation, graft-versus-host and host-versus-graft alloreactive T cell clones in the graft, circulation and bone marrow were tracked using bulk TCR-beta CDR3 sequencing. Instead of going to the commercial service, samples from a few later patients were sequenced in-house on an Illumina MiSeq and processed with MiXCR. The cohort enrolled under 25 intestinal transplant recipients including one retransplant, and a few patients lacking pretransplant specimens were excluded. Anti-thymocyte globulin induction was given to all recipients, followed by maintenance tacrolimus and steroids for around three years. A peak of at least 4% donor T cells among recipient peripheral blood mononuclear cells was the definition used for donor T cell macrochimerism.

This sample's time point label indicates: cells obtained before transplantation from donor or recipient. CD3+CD4+ and CD3+CD8+ populations were FACS-sorted from unstimulated pre-transplant donor and recipient cells taken from spleen or lymph nodes. The receptor library was made with the immunoSEQ multiplex PCR assay. For most patients, genomic DNA was isolated using the Qiagen DNeasy Blood and Tissue Kit and was shipped frozen to Adaptive Biotechnologies for TCR sequencing. For most patients, high-throughput TCR-beta CDR3 sequencing of genomic DNA was performed by Adaptive Biotechnologies. The authors' analysis ran thus. TCR sequencing data for roughly 20 patients were retrieved from Adaptive's ImmunoSEQ software; a few other patients were processed with MiXCR and VDJtools. CD4 versus CD8 sorting errors were corrected by removing sequences found in both subsets at a frequency ratio below 5:1. CDR3 nucleotide sequences shared between donor and recipient were removed because their origin could not be assigned. Alloreactive clones required at least 2-fold expansion over unstimulated cells and minimum CFSE-low frequency of 0.002% (template counts) or 0.001% (read counts). Clones were considered mappable if detected in sequenced pre-transplant spleen, lymph node, or MLR CFSE-low populations of the donor or recipient. Cumulative frequency of alloreactive clones was calculated as a percentage of all sequences weighted by copy number. In its TCRdb copy, this immuneACCESS table keeps in-frame sequences only and misses some clones. Where compared with another copy, unresolved V genes explain less than half of these, and the others have no known cause. Clone size and V and J calls were adopted from that table, with D and trimming inferred from the DNA. This sample has 90,000 to 95,000 clones in its table, and around 90% of those were observed once. The ten top clones hold around 0.53% of the sample.

For CDR1 and CDR2, the germline V gene lists SGHDN and FVKESK. Compared with germline, V lacks 0 bases and J lacks 2 bases; bases without a gene match: 8. From its cysteine to its phenylalanine, the CDR3 spans 17 amino acids. Only CDR3 DNA is held: 51 bases, read in frame from base 1. Points the paper makes about the study in general: Patients with donor T cell macrochimerism had high GvH to HvG T cell clonal ratios in their allografts. Conclusions were limited by the relatively low number and heterogeneity of intestinal transplant patients. GvH clones were detected in recipient bone marrow, and some of these GvH clones were observed earlier in ileal mucosa or blood, consistent with an intestinal mucosal origin. Early after transplant, peak levels of circulating GvH clones were found to be associated with declines in HvG clones.

As to this clone: The antigen this receptor binds is unknown. Base qualities are missing; no much larger clone stands one base away.

The chain is assembled from TRBV14 and TRBJ2-7; TRBD2 agrees with 9 junctional bases. The sample here was unstimulated CD8+ T cells sorted from spleen or lymph node cells, taken before intestinal transplant. This clonotype originated in a human donor who received an intestinal transplant. CDR3 sequence: CASSQDGGLAGTYEQYF. Here is the DNA: TGTGCCAGCAGCCAAGATGGAGGGCTAGCGGGAACCTACGAGCAGTACTTC.